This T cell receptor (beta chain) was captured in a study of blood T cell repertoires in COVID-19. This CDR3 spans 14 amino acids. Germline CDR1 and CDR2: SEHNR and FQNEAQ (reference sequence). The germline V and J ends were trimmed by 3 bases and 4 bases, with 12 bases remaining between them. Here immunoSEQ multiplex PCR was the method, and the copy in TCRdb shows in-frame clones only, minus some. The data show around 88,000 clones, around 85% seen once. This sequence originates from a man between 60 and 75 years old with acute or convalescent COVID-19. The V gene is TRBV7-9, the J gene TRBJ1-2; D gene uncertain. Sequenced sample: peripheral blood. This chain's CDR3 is CASSFAGLTYGYTF. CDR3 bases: TGTGCCAGCAGCTTTGCGGGTCTAACCTATGGCTACACCTTC.